The 15 T cell receptor beta chains given below trace back to one sample, sequenced in a study of regulatory T cells in long-lasting Graves disease. Building of the TCR beta libraries involved iRepertoire HTBI primers and Arm-PCR of CDR3 regions. TCRdb re-called the multiplex PCR reads through MiXCR, storing one row per CDR3 protein. The sample holds 400,000 to 550,000 distinct CDR3 sequences, less than 20% seen once. Stated time point: newly diagnosed GD, antithyroid drugs for less than 3 months. Researchers made the TCR library from RNA that was extracted from PBMCs. In addition, the sample was reused for a study of T cells in Graves' hyperthyroidism and ophthalmopathy.

The input for sequencing was peripheral blood mononuclear cells (PBMCs), taken at new diagnosis, from a patient treated with antithyroid drugs. The receptors derive from a woman between 18 and 29 years old with Graves disease.

In this sample, this clonotype turned up many times. The genes are TRBV20-1 and TRBJ2-1; D ambiguous. V lost 6 bases to trimming and J lost 0 bases, with 12 bases between them. CDR1 is DFQATT, CDR2 SNEGSKA, per germline (reference sequence). This CDR3 has 14 residues. CDR3 sequence (DNA): TGCAGTGCCCGGACCCCAAGCTCCTACAATGAGCAGTTCTTC. Translated: CSARTPSSYNEQFF.

The V call is TRBV7-3, the J call TRBJ2-3; 7 bases are shared with TRBD1. V trimming: 1 base; J trimming: 7 bases; junction bases outside the gene matches: 8. Germline CDR1 SGHTA, CDR2 FQGTGA. CDR3 length equals 15 residues. CDR3: CASSLKTGWRNTQYF. CDR3 nucleotides: TGTGCCAGCAGCTTAAAGACAGGGTGGCGTAATACGCAGTATTTT.

The rearrangement links TRBV20-1 to TRBJ1-4; 8 nucleotides match TRBD1. This CDR3 is 15 amino acids long. Germline V gene lookup returns CDR1 DFQATT and CDR2 SNEGSKA (reference sequence). The CDR3 protein is CSPWSRTGNNEKLFF. Written as DNA, the CDR3 is TGCAGCCCCTGGAGTAGGACAGGGAATAATGAAAAACTGTTTTTT.

This clonotype came up many times. The chain couples TRBV6-2 or TRBV6-3 to TRBJ2-7, with D tentatively TRBD2 (5 bases). There are 15 residues in the CDR3. Looked up from germline, CDR1 is MNHEY and CDR2 is SVGEGT. V shed 5 bases and J shed 4 bases, with 18 bases lying between them. The CDR3 DNA reads as TGTGCCAGCAGTCCCGAGGGCACTCTCGGGTACGAGCAGTACTTC. Amino acid sequence: CASSPEGTLGYEQYF.

This clonotype occurred many times. The rearrangement uses TRBV7-3 and TRBJ2-7; tentatively, D is TRBD1 or TRBD2 (5 bases each). Looked up from germline, CDR1 is SGHTA and CDR2 is FQGTGA. V lost 0 bases and J lost 4, with 13 bases in between. This CDR3 has 15 amino acids. The DNA for the CDR3 is TGTGCCAGCAGCTTAACTGGGGACGGACGTTACGAGCAGTACTTC. Residues: CASSLTGDGRYEQYF.

This clonotype has a count of ten or more. The chain couples TRBV20-1 to TRBJ2-3; 9 bases agree with TRBD2. This CDR3 is built from 15 residues. Germline V gene lookup returns CDR1 DFQATT and CDR2 SNEGSKA (reference sequence). J lost 7 bases, V lost 5 bases, and 13 bases had no gene match. The CDR3 DNA reads TGCAGTGCTCCCTCGGAGCTAGCGGGGTCAAATACGCAGTATTTT. It encodes CSAPSELAGSNTQYF.

This clonotype was counted at least ten times. The V gene is TRBV7-8, the J gene TRBJ2-7; TRBD2 matches at 12 bases. Losses at the gene ends were 5 bases for V and 2 bases for J; bases not matched to a gene: 7. CDR1 SGHVS and CDR2 FQNEAQ come from the germline V gene. The CDR3 is made up of 16 amino acids. The chain's CDR3 is CASSIGGLAGTYEQYF. Written as DNA, the CDR3 is TGTGCCAGCAGCATAGGTGGACTAGCGGGGACCTACGAGCAGTACTTC.

The table lists this clonotype with a few counts. A much larger clonotype is one base distant, so this may be a read error. DNA for the CDR3: TGTGCCAGCAGGCTAAAAGAGACTACAGCGATCGAGCGGTACTTC. This encodes CASRLKETTAIERYF. The chain is built from TRBV6-9 and TRBJ2-7, with D possibly being TRBD2 (5 bases). This CDR3 region has 15 residues. Germline loops: CDR1 MNHGY, CDR2 SVAAGI.

This chain joins TRBV29-1 and TRBJ2-7; D perhaps matches TRBD2 (6 bases). Germline V gene data show CDR1 as SQVTM and CDR2 as ANQGSEA. V lost 6 bases and J 4 bases, leaving 13 bases between the germline ends. The CDR3 runs to 12 residues. The chain's CDR3 is CSVWLGGYEQYF. DNA for the CDR3: TGCAGCGTATGGCTAGGAGGGTACGAGCAGTACTTC.

This clonotype was recorded many times. The J gene is TRBJ2-1, the V gene TRBV12-3 or TRBV12-4; D not resolved. The V and J ends lost 5 bases and 7 bases respectively, with 15 bases between them. The CDR3 runs to 14 residues. The CDR3 reads CASSVVLGTNEQFF. In DNA form, the CDR3 reads TGTGCCAGCAGTGTCGTGCTTGGAACTAATGAGCAGTTCTTC.

The chain links TRBV19 to TRBJ2-7, with unresolved D. This CDR3 is 10 amino acids long. The V end was cut by 3 bases, the J end by 6 bases, with 3 bases between. CDR1 is LNHDA and CDR2 is SQIVND in the germline V gene (reference sequence). The CDR3 is CASSIAEQYF. CDR3 DNA: TGTGCCAGTAGTATTGCCGAGCAGTACTTC. The full variable domain, its missing parts supplied by reference TRBV19 and TRBJ2-7, is DGGITQSPKYLFRKEGQNVTLSCEQNLNHDAMYWYRQDPGQGLRLIYYSQIVNDFQKGDIAEGYSVSREKKESFPLTVTSAQKNPTAFYLCASSIAEQYFGPGTRLTVT.

The chain recombines TRBV27 with TRBJ1-5, with TRBD1 matching over 11 bases. The trim removed 5 bases at V and 4 bases at J, leaving 4 bases unmatched. Germline loops: CDR1 MNHEY, CDR2 SMNVEV (reference sequence). The CDR3 is 15 residues long. The CDR3 region is CASSKDRGLNQPQHF. CDR3 sequence (DNA): TGTGCCAGCAGTAAGGACAGGGGGCTTAATCAGCCCCAGCATTTT.

V is TRBV12-3 or TRBV12-4 and J is TRBJ2-1; 8 nucleotides line up with TRBD1. The J segment lost 6 bases and the V segment lost 7 bases, leaving 17 bases of the junction unmatched. The CDR3 consists of 17 residues. CDR3 protein: CASNDRGDANPRNEQFF. DNA for the CDR3: TGTGCCAGCAACGACAGGGGCGACGCAAACCCACGCAATGAGCAGTTCTTC.

This clonotype occurred a few times. The chain has TRBV28 and TRBJ2-1; D uncertain. Germline V gives CDR1 MDHEN, CDR2 SYDVKM. The CDR3 contains 14 residues. V lost 2 bases and J 8 bases, leaving 13 bases between the germline ends. The DNA of the CDR3 is TGTGCCAGCAGTTTAGAACCTAGGGTCCATGAGCAGTTCTTC. Residues: CASSLEPRVHEQFF.

The chain carries TRBV5-1 and TRBJ2-1; 8 bases map to TRBD2. Germline values: CDR1 SGHRS, CDR2 YFSETQ. J gave up 1 base and V 4 bases, and 7 bases lay outside the gene matches. The CDR3 is 16 residues long. The CDR3 is CASSTHLAGSYNEQFF. The DNA of the CDR3 is TGCGCCAGCAGCACCCACTTAGCGGGATCCTACAATGAGCAGTTCTTC.